The present T cell receptor beta chain was sequenced within a study of T cells in Graves' hyperthyroidism and ophthalmopathy. The patients, who ranged from 18 to 65 in age, presented with newly diagnosed hyperthyroidism lasting under 2 months. Uncontrolled infections, other autoimmune diseases, pregnancy or lactation led to exclusion of patients. Orbital computed tomography, thyroid ultrasound, serum thyroxine and TRAb, and clinical symptoms together informed the diagnoses. This CDR3 comprises 13 residues. V was cut by 6 bases and J by 0 bases, with 8 bases left in between. Germline V CDR1 and CDR2: SNHLY, FYNNEI. Study outcomes and limitations: Before onset, ophthalmopathy was predicted by the model a median around 6.2 months earlier.

Many counts were recorded for this clonotype. Its specificity is not known. Amplification yielded TCR beta CDR3 regions, with RNA transcripts as the source. First-round RT-PCR of the TCR CDR3 relied on the HTBI primer set. A single record per CDR3 protein comes from TCRdb applying MiXCR to the multiplex PCR reads. Here the sample spans about 320,000 distinct CDR3 sequences, approximately 16% being singletons. Sample: blood. The TCR was taken from a young man with Graves' hyperthyroidism. This chain connects TRBV2 to TRBJ1-1; no clear D gene. CDR3 in DNA: TGTGCCAGCAGCTTTAACATGAACACTGAAGCTTTCTTT. Amino acids: CASSFNMNTEAFF.